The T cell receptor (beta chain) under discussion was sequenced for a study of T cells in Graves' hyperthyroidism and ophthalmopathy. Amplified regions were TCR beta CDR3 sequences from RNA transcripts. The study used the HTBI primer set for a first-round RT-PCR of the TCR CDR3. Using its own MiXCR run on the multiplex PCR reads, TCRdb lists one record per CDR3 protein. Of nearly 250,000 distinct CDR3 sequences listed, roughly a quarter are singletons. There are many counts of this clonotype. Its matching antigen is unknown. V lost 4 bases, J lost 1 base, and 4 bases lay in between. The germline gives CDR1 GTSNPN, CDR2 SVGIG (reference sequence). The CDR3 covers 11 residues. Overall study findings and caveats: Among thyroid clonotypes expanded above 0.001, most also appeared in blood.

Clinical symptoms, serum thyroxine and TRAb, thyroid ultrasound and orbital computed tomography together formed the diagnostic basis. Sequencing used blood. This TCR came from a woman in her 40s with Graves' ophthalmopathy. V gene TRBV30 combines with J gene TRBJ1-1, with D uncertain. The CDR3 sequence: CAWIENTEAFF. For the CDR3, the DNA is TGTGCCTGGATAGAGAACACTGAAGCTTTCTTT.